This passage covers 29 T cell receptor beta chains from one sample sequenced in a study of graft-versus-host responses after intestinal transplantation. The table came from immunoSEQ multiplex PCR; TCRdb's copy has only in-frame clones and leaves some out. The sample lists 75,000 to 100,000 clones; 83% were seen once. The antigens these receptors bind are not known. The sample consisted of unstimulated CD8+ T cells sorted from spleen or lymph node cells, taken before intestinal transplant. The receptors derive from a human donor who received an intestinal transplant.

The V call is TRBV29-1, the J call TRBJ2-7; 7 bases map to TRBD1. The germline V gene has CDR1 SQVTM and CDR2 ANQGSEA. This CDR3 spans 14 amino acids. The junction had 9 bases not matched to a gene; V was cut back by 2 bases and J by 5 bases. In nucleotides, the CDR3 is TGCAGCGTTGAATTTTCAGGGGGAATCCACGAGCAGTACTTC. The encoded protein is CSVEFSGGIHEQYF.

This clone turned up a few times. In DNA, the CDR3 is TGTGCCAGCAGCGAGGGACTAGCGGGGGGCCAAGAGCAGTTCTTC. Translated, it gives CASSEGLAGGQEQFF. V gene TRBV2 combines with J gene TRBJ2-1; 15 nucleotides line up with TRBD2. The CDR3 runs 15 residues. CDR1 is SNHLY and CDR2 is FYNNEI in the germline V gene. Trimming cost V 6 bases and J 10 bases; bases outside gene matches: 7.

The chain couples TRBV19 to TRBJ1-5; a possible D gene is TRBD1 (6 bases). The V and J ends lost 5 bases and 3 bases respectively, with 14 bases between them. The CDR3 has 15 residues. The germline gives CDR1 LNHDA, CDR2 SQIVND (reference sequence). For the CDR3, the DNA is TGTGCCAGTAGTCTCCAGGACAGCTTCAATCAGCCCCAGCATTTT. It encodes CASSLQDSFNQPQHF. Supplemented by reference TRBV19 and TRBJ1-5, the full variable domain reads DGGITQSPKYLFRKEGQNVTLSCEQNLNHDAMYWYRQDPGQGLRLIYYSQIVNDFQKGDIAEGYSVSREKKESFPLTVTSAQKNPTAFYLCASSLQDSFNQPQHFGDGTRLSIL.

This chain connects TRBV6-1 to TRBJ2-3; D unresolved. The CDR3 runs 15 residues. V was clipped by 10 bases and J by 4 bases, with 21 bases between them. The germline V gene has CDR1 MNHNS and CDR2 SASEGT. CDR3 nucleotides: TGTGCCACGCGACGGACCTCGCTCTCCGCAGATACGCAGTATTTT. Residues: CATRRTSLSADTQYF.

A word on this clone: This sample also contains other DNA sequences that code for the same CDR3. The V call is TRBV9, the J call TRBJ2-7; D gene uncertain. Germline V CDR1 and CDR2: SGDLS, YYNGEE. The CDR3 loop spans 12 amino acids. The germline V and J ends were trimmed by 4 bases and 0 bases, with 5 bases remaining between them. CDR3: CASSPSSYEQYF. The CDR3 coding sequence is TGTGCCAGCAGCCCGAGCTCCTACGAGCAGTACTTC. Together with reference TRBV9 and TRBJ2-7, the CDR3 gives the full variable domain: DSGVTQTPKHLITATGQRVTLRCSPRSGDLSVYWYQQSLDQGLQFLIQYYNGEERAKGNILERFSAQQFPDLHSELNLSSLELGDSALYFCASSPSSYEQYFGPGTRLTVT.

The chain combines TRBV4-1 with TRBJ2-7; D could derive from TRBD1 or TRBD2 (5 bases each). Trimming took off 0 bases at V and 2 bases at J, with 11 bases between the two ends. CDR1 and CDR2 (germline): MGHRA, YSYEKL. This CDR3 region has 15 residues. CDR3: CASSQDGGPTYEQYF. The CDR3 nucleotides read TGCGCCAGCAGCCAAGATGGGGGACCCACCTACGAGCAGTACTTC.

This clone was seen once. The gene calls are TRBV5-4 and TRBJ1-1; weak D call: TRBD1 (6 bases). The CDR3 length is 15 residues. Germline V gives CDR1 SGHNT, CDR2 YYREEE (reference sequence). Trimming took 5 bases from V and 4 from J, leaving 18 bases between them. CDR3 nucleotide sequence: TGTGCCAGCAGACCTTGGGGGGCTCGGGTCACTGAAGCTTTCTTT. This codes for CASRPWGARVTEAFF.

The rearrangement links TRBV7-9 to TRBJ2-7, with 11 bases that match TRBD2. The germline V gene encodes CDR1 SEHNR and CDR2 FQNEAQ (reference sequence). CDR3 length: 15 amino acids. Trimming took 5 bases from V and 1 from J; bases not matched to a gene: 4. The CDR3 nucleotides are TGTGCCAGCAGCCTGACTAGCGGGGCGTCCTACGAGCAGTACTTC. Amino acid sequence: CASSLTSGASYEQYF.

This clone was seen a single time. J is TRBJ2-7 and V is TRBV2; 7 nucleotides match TRBD1. With V trimmed by 8 bases and J by 2 bases, 3 bases remained unmatched. This CDR3 is built from 12 residues. Looked up from germline, CDR1 is SNHLY and CDR2 is FYNNEI. The CDR3 loop reads CASRDRTYEQYF. Here the CDR3 DNA reads TGTGCCAGCCGGGACAGAACCTACGAGCAGTACTTC.

This chain links TRBV4-2 with TRBJ2-3; 10 bases match TRBD2. J gave up 6 bases and V 10 bases, and 10 bases lay outside the gene matches. Germline lookup yields CDR1 LGHNA and CDR2 YNFKEQ. This CDR3 region has 14 residues. The CDR3 region is CATQPLAGTDTQYF. DNA of the CDR3: TGTGCCACCCAGCCACTAGCGGGGACGGATACGCAGTATTTT.

This clone occurred a few times. This CDR3 is also generated by other DNA sequences in the sample. V usage is TRBV19 and J usage is TRBJ1-2; 9 bases fit TRBD1. The V gene end was trimmed by 1 base and the J gene end by 5 bases; junction bases not matched to a gene: 8. Germline V lookup: CDR1 LNHDA, CDR2 SQIVND (reference sequence). This CDR3 comprises 16 residues. CDR3 coding DNA: TGTGCCAGTAGTATAGGGTGGGACAGGGAGGGGTATGGCTACACCTTC. Its translation: CASSIGWDREGYGYTF.

The rearrangement links TRBV27 to TRBJ2-1; D is unclear. The germline V gene has CDR1 MNHEY and CDR2 SMNVEV (reference sequence). CDR3 size: 12 residues. The V end lost 2 bases, the J end lost 6 bases, and 5 bases lay between the germline ends. CDR3 region: CASSLDGNEQFF. CDR3 DNA sequence: TGTGCCAGCAGTTTAGACGGCAATGAGCAGTTCTTC.

This chain connects TRBV27 to TRBJ1-2; D call uncertain. V was cut by 3 bases and J by 4 bases, with 21 bases left in between. Germline V lookup: CDR1 MNHEY, CDR2 SMNVEV (reference sequence). The CDR3 contains 17 residues. The CDR3 loop reads CASSFKGPPPLFYGYTF. The CDR3 DNA reads as TGTGCCAGCAGTTTTAAGGGTCCTCCTCCCCTTTTCTATGGCTACACCTTC.

The V and J genes are TRBV27 and TRBJ1-2, with a tentative D call TRBD1 (5 bases). The CDR3 covers 14 residues. Trimming shortened V by 6 bases and J by 0 bases, and 11 bases separated the two germline ends. Germline V lookup: CDR1 MNHEY, CDR2 SMNVEV (reference sequence). The CDR3 DNA sequence: TGTGCCAGCAGCCCAGGGCATTCTAACTATGGCTACACCTTC. Translation: CASSPGHSNYGYTF.

The V call is TRBV10-3, the J call TRBJ2-7, with D perhaps TRBD1 (5 bases). V lost 8 bases, J lost 0 bases, and 11 bases lay in between. Germline V gene lookup returns CDR1 ENHRY and CDR2 SYGVKD. The CDR3 length is 13 residues. The CDR3 here is CAIAQGSSYEQYF. The CDR3 nucleotides are TGTGCCATCGCGCAGGGTAGCTCCTACGAGCAGTACTTC.

About this clone: Additional DNA sequences in this sample encode the identical CDR3. The chain couples TRBV2 to TRBJ2-1; perhaps D is TRBD1 or TRBD2 (5 bases each). Germline CDR1 is SNHLY and CDR2 is FYNNEI. The CDR3 is 16 amino acids. The germline V and J ends were trimmed by 0 bases and 0 bases, with 9 bases remaining between them. CDR3 coding DNA: TGTGCCAGCAGTGAAGCGGGACGCAGCTCCTACAATGAGCAGTTCTTC. The encoded protein is CASSEAGRSSYNEQFF.

The rearrangement uses TRBV30 and TRBJ2-7, with 12 bases matching TRBD2. V gave up 5 bases and J gave up 0 bases; unmatched junction bases: 8. The length of the CDR3 is 16 residues. Germline V gives CDR1 GTSNPN, CDR2 SVGIG (reference sequence). CDR3 amino acids: CAWGHGLAGTSYEQYF. The CDR3 DNA reads as TGTGCCTGGGGTCACGGACTAGCGGGAACCTCCTACGAGCAGTACTTC.

This clone came up a few times. The rearrangement links TRBV27 to TRBJ2-1, with 8 bases aligning to TRBD1. The J segment lost 4 bases and the V segment lost 1 base, leaving 6 bases of the junction unmatched. The germline V gene has CDR1 MNHEY and CDR2 SMNVEV (reference sequence). The CDR3 has 16 amino acids. The CDR3: CASSLFQGAGYNEQFF. The DNA for the CDR3 is TGTGCCAGCAGTTTATTCCAGGGGGCGGGTTACAATGAGCAGTTCTTC.

A remark on this clone: Other DNA sequences in this specimen translate into the identical CDR3. The J gene is TRBJ2-7, the V gene TRBV27, with D maybe TRBD2 (6 bases). Trimming cost V 3 bases and J 2 bases, with 8 bases left between them. CDR3 size: 13 residues. Germline V gene data show CDR1 as MNHEY and CDR2 as SMNVEV (reference sequence). The chain's CDR3 is CASSFGRPYEQYF. CDR3 nucleotides: TGTGCCAGCAGTTTTGGGAGGCCCTACGAGCAGTACTTC.

J is TRBJ2-1 and V is TRBV5-4, with 7 bases that match TRBD1. The V and J ends lost 2 bases and 4 bases, in that order; junction bases with no gene match: 3. This CDR3 spans 14 amino acids. Germline CDR1 is SGHNT and CDR2 is YYREEE (reference sequence). This CDR3 is CASSFRDRYNEQFF. CDR3 bases: TGTGCCAGCAGCTTCCGGGACAGATACAATGAGCAGTTCTTC.

V and J are TRBV6-6 and TRBJ1-2; D ambiguous. Deletions cut 5 bases from V and 7 bases from J, with 14 bases between. The CDR3 covers 13 residues. Looked up from germline, CDR1 is MNHNY and CDR2 is SVGAGI (reference sequence). The chain's CDR3 is CASSIGEVTGYTF. For the CDR3, the DNA is TGTGCCAGCAGTATTGGGGAGGTTACTGGCTACACCTTC.

This sequence joins TRBV5-1 and TRBJ2-1; 8 bases line up with TRBD2. The CDR3 extends over 18 amino acids. V was clipped by 6 bases and J by 0 bases; unmatched bases: 14. Germline values: CDR1 SGHRS, CDR2 YFSETQ. This CDR3 is CASTTSGAGASSYNEQFF. In DNA, the CDR3 is TGCGCCAGCACCACTTCGGGAGCGGGGGCTAGCTCCTACAATGAGCAGTTCTTC.

This chain uses TRBV11-2 with TRBJ2-1; weak D call: TRBD2 (6 bases). With 3 bases removed from V and 4 bases from J, the gap between germline ends came to 13 bases. This CDR3 spans 15 amino acids. Germline V gene lookup returns CDR1 SGHAT and CDR2 FQNNGV. The CDR3: CASSFHQGLYNEQFF. The CDR3 nucleotides are TGTGCCAGCAGCTTCCACCAAGGACTATACAATGAGCAGTTCTTC.

The chain carries TRBV28 and TRBJ2-1; TRBD2 agrees at 11 bases. Germline V CDR1 and CDR2: MDHEN, SYDVKM. The length of the CDR3 is 14 residues. V lost 8 bases, J lost 6 bases, and 6 bases stayed unmatched. CDR3 DNA: TGTGCCAGCGGGTGGACTAGCGGGTTCAATGAGCAGTTCTTC. Protein sequence: CASGWTSGFNEQFF. The whole variable domain, filled in from reference TRBV28 and TRBJ2-1, reads DVKVTQSSRYLVKRTGEKVFLECVQDMDHENMFWYRQDPGLGLRLIYFSYDVKMKEKGDIPEGYSVSREKKERFSLILESASTNQTSMYLCASGWTSGFNEQFFGPGTRLTVL.

This clone appeared once. The chain combines TRBV5-4 with TRBJ2-3, with D tentatively TRBD2 (6 bases). Trimming took off 0 bases at V and 6 bases at J, with 14 bases between the two ends. Germline lookup yields CDR1 SGHNT and CDR2 YYREEE (reference sequence). The CDR3 is 15 amino acids. The CDR3, as DNA: TGTGCCAGCAGCTTGGTAACTAGCCTTGCGGATACGCAGTATTTT. It yields the protein CASSLVTSLADTQYF. The full variable domain, completed using reference TRBV5-4 and TRBJ2-3, is ETGVTQSPTHLIKTRGQQVTLRCSSQSGHNTVSWYQQALGQGPQFIFQYYREEENGRGNFPPRFSGLQFPNYSSELNVNALELDDSALYLCASSLVTSLADTQYFGPGTRLTVL.

V usage is TRBV9 and J usage is TRBJ2-2; D remains ambiguous. The CDR3 covers 11 residues. Germline V CDR1 and CDR2: SGDLS, YYNGEE. V was cut by 0 bases and J by 6 bases, with 0 bases left in between. The chain's CDR3 is CASSVAGELFF. DNA of the CDR3: TGTGCCAGCAGCGTAGCCGGGGAGCTGTTTTTT.

The rearrangement joins TRBV7-8 to TRBJ2-1; TRBD2 aligns across 9 bases. CDR3 length: 17 amino acids. CDR1 and CDR2 (germline): SGHVS, FQNEAQ. V lost 5 bases and J lost 5; bases outside the gene matches: 13. CDR3 DNA sequence: TGTGCCAGCAGCCATAGCGGGAGCCCCCCTTGGGACAATGAGCAGTTCTTC. This encodes CASSHSGSPPWDNEQFF.

The chain combines TRBV6-8 with TRBJ2-2; TRBD1 matches at 10 bases. The V gene end was trimmed by 8 bases and the J gene end by 4 bases; junction bases not matched to a gene: 13. The germline gives CDR1 MNHGY, CDR2 SAAAGT. There are 17 residues in the CDR3. CDR3 region: CASAETGGEGTTGELFF. CDR3 DNA sequence: TGTGCCAGCGCGGAGACAGGGGGCGAGGGTACCACCGGGGAGCTGTTTTTT.

The genes are TRBV10-2 and TRBJ2-3; unclear D gene. This CDR3 comprises 15 residues. The germline CDR1 and CDR2 sequences are WSHSY and SAAADI. V was pared by 10 bases and J by 1 base, with 18 bases between. CDR3 residues: CATTRSSPGTDTQYF. In nucleotides, the CDR3 is TGCGCCACTACAAGGAGTAGCCCCGGCACAGATACGCAGTATTTT.